This TCR beta chain was found in a study of shared clonotypes between healthy human individuals. Clones were read by immunoSEQ multiplex PCR, and TCRdb kept only the in-frame ones, dropping some. This table has millions of clones, more than 85% appearing once. The CDR3 spans 12 residues. Trimming took off 6 bases at V and 2 bases at J, with 6 bases between the two ends. The germline V gene has CDR1 SGDLS and CDR2 YYNGEE. Naive CD8 cells lacked CD45RO, underwent positive selection for CCR7 and left out terminally differentiated effector memory CD45RA+ cells. The chain carries TRBV9 and TRBJ1-3, with D tentatively TRBD1 (5 bases). The sample comprised naive CD8+ T cells from PBMCs. This TCR came from a man aged 18 to 35 in good health. Some clones in this sample may be carry-over from other donors' samples. The CDR3 sequence: CASTGPGNTIYF. In DNA form, the CDR3 reads TGTGCCAGCACAGGGCCTGGAAACACCATATATTTT.